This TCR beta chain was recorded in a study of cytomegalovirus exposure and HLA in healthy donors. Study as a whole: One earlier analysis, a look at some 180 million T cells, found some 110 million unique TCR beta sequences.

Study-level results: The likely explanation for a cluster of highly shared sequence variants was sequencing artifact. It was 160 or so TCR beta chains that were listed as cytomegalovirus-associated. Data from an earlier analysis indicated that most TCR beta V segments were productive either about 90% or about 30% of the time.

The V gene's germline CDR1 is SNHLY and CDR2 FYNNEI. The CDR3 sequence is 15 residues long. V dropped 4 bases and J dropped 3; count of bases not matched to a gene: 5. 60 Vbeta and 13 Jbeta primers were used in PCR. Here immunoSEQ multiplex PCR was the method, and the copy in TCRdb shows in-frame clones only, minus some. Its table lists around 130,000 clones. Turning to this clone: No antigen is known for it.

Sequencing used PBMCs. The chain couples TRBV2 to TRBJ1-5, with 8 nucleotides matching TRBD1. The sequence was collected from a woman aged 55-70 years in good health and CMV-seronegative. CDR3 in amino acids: CASSVGQANNQPQHF. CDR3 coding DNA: TGTGCCAGCAGTGTGGGACAGGCTAACAATCAGCCCCAGCATTTT.